The T cell receptor beta chain under discussion was sequenced for a study of blood T cells in healthy people across ages. Broader study findings: It was the long-lived donors that had more naive CD4+ cells and higher diversity than aged donors. Age brought a roughly linear fall in TCR beta diversity measured per million T cells.

Next came a second PCR, run for about 6 to 12 cycles, which used a sample-barcoded 5' primer along with a J-beta primer mix. Unique molecular identifiers of 12 random nucleotides labeled each cDNA. TCRdb called the 5' RACE reads again in MiXCR, with one record for every CDR3 protein. The sample records approximately 850,000 distinct CDR3 sequences, under 55% being singletons. In terms of origin and age, donors were healthy Caucasian individuals from Russia aged roughly 6 to 100. This clonotype turned up a few times. Its antigen is as yet unknown. CDR3 length: 15 residues. Germline CDR1 SGDLS, CDR2 YYNGEE. Trimming pared 4 bases from V and 4 bases from J, leaving 16 bases between.

The clonotype comes from a man in his fifties or sixties in good health. The sequencing input was blood. The chain combines TRBV9 with TRBJ2-3; possibly TRBD2 for D (5 bases). The CDR3 reads CASSLNVGAADTQYF. The CDR3 DNA is TGTGCCAGCAGCCTGAATGTGGGAGCGGCAGATACGCAGTATTTT.